This T cell receptor (beta chain) was sequenced in a study of T cells in Graves' hyperthyroidism and ophthalmopathy. Study-level points and caveats: Ophthalmopathy stood apart from stable hyperthyroidism in a 13 V-J model.

Looked up from germline, CDR1 is MNHNS and CDR2 is SASEGT. V lost 5 bases and J 3 bases, leaving 16 bases between the germline ends. The CDR3 contains 15 residues. This clonotype was detected many times. Its antigen is unknown. RNA transcripts gave rise to amplified TCR beta CDR3 regions. During a first-round RT-PCR of the TCR CDR3, the HTBI primer set was used. TCRdb used MiXCR to reprocess the multiplex PCR reads, holding one entry per CDR3 protein. The profile shows 220,000 or so distinct CDR3 sequences, roughly 15% of them singletons. The chain combines TRBV6-1 with TRBJ1-2; D perhaps matches TRBD1 (5 bases). Sequencing input: blood. The TCR originated in a woman aged 18-35 years with Graves' ophthalmopathy. CDR3 coding DNA: TGTGCCAGCAGTTCGGCCTCTACGGGGCACTATGGCTACACCTTC. Its protein product is CASSSASTGHYGYTF.